The 2 T cell receptor beta chains presented below share a single source sample, sequenced in a study of shared clonotypes between healthy human individuals. The repertoire was sequenced with immunoSEQ multiplex PCR; TCRdb's copy has only in-frame clones and lacks some. The sample records more than 1,200,000 clones, around 98.5% being singletons. The sample was naive CD4+ T cells sorted from blood. Subset of the sample: CD45RA+ positively selected. Source of these receptors: a young man in good health.

The chain has TRBV7-9 and TRBJ2-1; D gene uncertain. This CDR3 has 14 residues. With 0 bases removed from V and 8 bases from J, the gap between germline ends came to 11 bases. CDR1 SEHNR and CDR2 FQNEAQ come from the germline V gene (reference sequence). The CDR3 region has the DNA TGTGCCAGCAGCTTAGCGAGGTTATCGGATGAGCAGTTCTTC. It codes for CASSLARLSDEQFF.

The rearrangement links TRBV5-1 to TRBJ2-3; perhaps TRBD2 as D (5 bases). CDR1 and CDR2 from the germline V gene are SGHRS and YFSETQ. The CDR3 covers 16 residues. The V end lost 0 bases, the J end lost 7 bases, and 18 bases lay between the germline ends. The CDR3 loop reads CASSLDRDGVAHTQYF. DNA for the CDR3: TGCGCCAGCAGCTTGGACCGGGATGGGGTTGCACATACGCAGTATTTT.